This T cell receptor beta chain was sequenced in a study of blood T cell repertoires in COVID-19. Study-wide context: Sites across the United States, Italy and Spain contributed samples from acute and convalescent COVID-19.

Authors' analysis steps: The authors estimated nucleated cell counts from reference gene primer amplification. Sequenced by immunoSEQ multiplex PCR; TCRdb stores in-frame clones only, minus some. V and J calls and clone size are given by that table; D and trimming were obtained from the DNA. The data contain 80,000 to 95,000 clones, 89% of them singletons. Germline CDR1 is SGHDT and CDR2 is YYEEEE. V shed 2 bases, J shed 5 bases, and the junction held 4 bases outside the gene matches. This CDR3 has 14 residues. The source of this sequence is a woman in her 70s with acute or convalescent COVID-19. The rearrangement joins TRBV5-6 to TRBJ1-1; 9 positions match TRBD1. Sequencing was performed on peripheral blood. CDR3 loop: CASSFTGGETEAFF. The CDR3 bases are TGTGCCAGCAGCTTTACAGGGGGCGAGACTGAAGCTTTCTTT.